This is a list of T cell receptor beta chains from one sample in a study of blood T cell repertoires in COVID-19. Sequencing used immunoSEQ multiplex PCR; TCRdb keeps in-frame clones, though not all of them. This table holds 29,000 or so clones, about nine tenths found once. The sequenced sample consisted of peripheral blood. Source of these receptors: a human donor in a cohort sampled during active COVID-19. The CDR3 runs from the conserved cysteine through the conserved F or W. Fields, in order: V gene, clone size, J gene, D gene, CDR3 DNA, CDR3 protein. A D gene is named only where the DNA matches it firmly. Some rows have no size entry. The others give once, few or many, or a class for an expanded clone.

>TRBV7-9|-|TRBJ2-1|-
TGTGCCAGCAGCTTAGACGGGAAGGGCCCCTACAATGAGCAGTTCTTC
CASSLDGKGPYNEQFF
>TRBV5-1|once|TRBJ2-5|-
TGCGCCAGCAGCTCACAAGAGACCCAGTACTTC
CASSSQETQYF
>TRBV9|-|TRBJ2-5|-
TGTGCCAGCAGCGTGACAGCCAACCAAGAGACCCAGTACTTC
CASSVTANQETQYF
>TRBV7-2|once|TRBJ1-2|-
TGTGCCAGCAGCTTTTTCCCTGGCCAGGGGCATGGCTACACCTTC
CASSFFPGQGHGYTF
>TRBV7-9|-|TRBJ2-2|TRBD1
TGTGCCAGCAGCTCACCTCCGGGACAGGGGGACCAAACCGGGGAGCTGTTTTTT
CASSSPPGQGDQTGELFF
>TRBV11-2|once|TRBJ2-1|-
TGTGCCAGCAGCTGGGGCAGAAGCTCCTACAATGAGCAGTTCTTC
CASSWGRSSYNEQFF
>TRBV28|-|TRBJ2-3|TRBD2
TGTGCCAGCAGTTTGGGGCCCAGCGGGGGCCTCGGGACCACAGATACGCAGTATTTT
CASSLGPSGGLGTTDTQYF
>TRBV4-2|-|TRBJ2-1|TRBD2
TGTGCCAGCAGCCAATTTCAAGCGGGACCGTACAATGAGCAGTTCTTC
CASSQFQAGPYNEQFF
>TRBV6-1|once|TRBJ2-5|TRBD2
TGTGCCAGCAGTGAAAGAGGGACTAGCTGGCGGAAAGAGACCCAGTACTTC
CASSERGTSWRKETQYF
>TRBV5-1|-|TRBJ2-3|TRBD2
TGCGCCAGCAGCCGCCGCGGGACTAGCGGGGGGGTAGATACGCAGTATTTT
CASSRRGTSGGVDTQYF
>TRBV28|-|TRBJ2-7|-
TGTGCCAGCAATACAGGGCCCTCCCCCTACGAGCAGTACTTC
CASNTGPSPYEQYF
>TRBV19|-|TRBJ2-7|TRBD1
TGTGCCAGTAGGTCCGGGACAGCGAGCTCCTACGAGCAGTACTTC
CASRSGTASSYEQYF
>TRBV3-1/TRBV3-2|-|TRBJ2-3|-
TGTGCCAGCAGCCAGACGTCGACTGGGAGGACAGATACGCAGTATTTT
CASSQTSTGRTDTQYF
>TRBV5-1|-|TRBJ2-1|-
TGCGCCAGCAGCTTGGACAGGGCAAACTCCTACAATGAGCAGTTCTTC
CASSLDRANSYNEQFF